The rows below give T cell receptor beta chains drawn from one sample of a study of early T cells in non-severe SARS-CoV-2 infection. TCRdb redid the calling of the 5' RACE reads with MiXCR, one entry per CDR3 protein. Of around 76,000 distinct CDR3 sequences listed, around 11% are singletons. The sample was whole blood. All receptors come from an adult who was a healthcare worker with PCR-confirmed SARS-CoV-2 infection or an uninfected control (not recorded which). Each CDR3 is given with its conserved first and last residue. Fields, in order: V gene, clone size, D gene, J gene, CDR3 protein, CDR3 DNA. D genes are given only for firm matches. Clone size is stated in some rows and not others, as once, few, many or a class when expanded.

TRBV3-1	many	TRBD2	TRBJ2-7	CASSLGLAGGYEQYF	TGTGCCAGCAGCCTCGGACTAGCGGGGGGATACGAGCAGTACTTC
TRBV11-2	many	.	TRBJ2-5	CASSLSRGPTQYF	TGTGCCAGCAGCTTATCTCGGGGACCGACCCAGTACTTC
TRBV11-2	.	.	TRBJ2-7	CASSLESGRAYEQYF	TGTGCCAGCAGCTTAGAATCCGGCAGAGCCTACGAGCAGTACTTC
TRBV11-2	.	.	TRBJ2-3	CASSLALSLTQYF	TGTGCCAGCAGCTTAGCCCTCTCTCTAACGCAGTATTTT
TRBV5-3	few	.	TRBJ1-5	CARSLVGAQPQHF	TGTGCCAGAAGCTTGGTCGGGGCTCAGCCCCAGCATTTT
TRBV7-2	few	TRBD1	TRBJ1-1	CASSPNGAGGEAFF	TGTGCCAGCAGCCCCAATGGGGCAGGGGGTGAAGCTTTCTTT
TRBV6-5	.	.	TRBJ1-2	CASSQSDLQDTYGYTF	TGTGCCAGCAGCCAATCCGACCTACAGGATACCTATGGCTACACCTTC
TRBV5-8	many	TRBD2	TRBJ2-7	CASFPGGSTGEQYF	TGTGCCAGCTTCCCGGGGGGGTCCACCGGGGAGCAGTACTTC
TRBV6-2/TRBV6-3	many	TRBD1	TRBJ2-1	CASSTTGGDPYNEQFF	TGTGCCAGCAGTACCACAGGGGGAGACCCCTACAATGAGCAGTTCTTC
TRBV3-1	few	.	TRBJ1-1	CASSQNSAGRASEAFF	TGTGCCAGCAGCCAAAATTCCGCGGGCAGGGCCTCCGAAGCTTTCTTT
TRBV5-4	many	TRBD1	TRBJ1-2	CASSLWRGLRYYGYTF	TGTGCCAGCAGCTTGTGGAGGGGGCTTAGGTACTATGGCTACACCTTC
TRBV20-1	many	TRBD2	TRBJ2-7	CSALLQRGAFSYEQYF	TGCAGTGCCCTACTACAGCGGGGGGCCTTCTCCTACGAGCAGTACTTC
TRBV10-1	few	.	TRBJ1-1	CASSETQGGTEAFF	TGCGCCAGCAGTGAGACGCAGGGAGGAACTGAAGCTTTCTTT
TRBV29-1	many	.	TRBJ1-1	CSVVGGYTEAFF	TGCAGCGTTGTGGGTGGGTACACTGAAGCTTTCTTT
TRBV11-2	few	.	TRBJ1-1	CASSGELLTEAFF	TGTGCCAGCAGCGGGGAACTTTTGACTGAAGCTTTCTTT
TRBV11-2	.	TRBD1	TRBJ2-2	CASSLEQGAPNTGELFF	TGTGCCAGCAGCTTAGAGCAGGGGGCCCCGAACACCGGGGAGCTGTTTTTT
TRBV20-1	few	.	TRBJ1-6	CSARDLDKESSYNSPLHF	TGCAGTGCTAGAGATCTTGACAAGGAGAGCTCCTATAATTCACCCCTCCACTTT
TRBV12-3/TRBV12-4	few	TRBD1	TRBJ1-1	CASSLGGQKNTEAFF	TGTGCCAGCAGTTTAGGGGGACAGAAGAACACTGAAGCTTTCTTT